The T cell receptor (beta chain) under discussion was sequenced for a study of graft-versus-host responses after intestinal transplantation. The study's findings and limits: GvH clones were identified in recipient marrow, with some first appearing in ileum or blood.

Sequencing used immunoSEQ multiplex PCR; TCRdb keeps in-frame clones, though not all of them. The data show some 62,000 clones, 90% seen once. About this clone itself: Its target is not known.

The V gene's germline CDR1 is GTSNPN and CDR2 SVGIG (reference sequence). V dropped 3 bases and J dropped 3; count of bases not matched to a gene: 4. The CDR3 has 13 amino acids. This chain uses TRBV30 with TRBJ1-1; 7 nucleotides match TRBD1. Here the sequenced sample was unstimulated CD8+ T cells sorted from spleen or lymph node cells, taken before transplant. This sequence was found in a human donor who was the organ donor for an intestinal transplant. CDR3 loop: CAWRRTGDTEAFF. The CDR3 DNA reads TGTGCCTGGAGACGAACAGGGGACACTGAAGCTTTCTTT.